The sequence of this TCR beta chain was determined in a study of cytomegalovirus exposure and HLA in healthy donors. Points on this clone: Its matching antigen is unknown.

The PCR was carried out with 60 Vbeta primers and 13 Jbeta primers. TCRdb's copy holds only in-frame clones and misses some; the assay was immunoSEQ multiplex PCR. This table has about 98,000 clones, more than 60% appearing once. Study-wide points: Among TCR beta chains of equal frequency, HLA-associated ones were more clonally expanded in a later analysis.

This receptor was obtained from a man aged 55-75 years in good health and CMV-seropositive. The sample was PBMCs.

The CDR3 DNA reads TGTGCCAGCAGTCCGGGGACAGTCTCTGGAAACACCATATATTTT. Its protein is CASSPGTVSGNTIYF. This chain uses TRBV27 with TRBJ1-3; 7 bases line up with TRBD1. Germline CDR1 reads MNHEY; CDR2 reads SMNVEV (reference sequence). With V trimmed by 5 bases and J by 0 bases, 4 bases remained unmatched. There are 15 residues in the CDR3.